The entry below describes one T cell receptor (beta chain). This record belongs to a study of blood T cell repertoires in COVID-19. Study background: Both acute and convalescent COVID-19 samples were obtained from the United States, Italy and Spain.

Repertoires were generated with immunoSEQ multiplex PCR, while TCRdb's copy carries only in-frame clones and drops some. Counted here are about 220,000 clones, about 85% occurring once; the ten biggest clones make up roughly 2.8%. Unmatched junction bases numbered 8, after V lost 3 bases and J lost 2 bases. The CDR3 covers 16 residues. CDR1 and CDR2 (germline): SGDLS, YYNGEE. Material: PBMCs or T cells enriched from blood (not recorded which). The chain couples TRBV9 to TRBJ1-2; 9 nucleotides align to TRBD1. This TCR came from a woman in her 30s who had recovered from COVID-19. This chain's CDR3 is CASSALPGQGNYGYTF. Here the CDR3 DNA reads TGTGCCAGCAGCGCCCTCCCGGGACAGGGAAACTATGGCTACACCTTC.